This record looks at one T cell receptor beta chain sequence and its context. Using immunoSEQ multiplex PCR, the repertoire was profiled, and TCRdb retains in-frame clones only, with some absent. The sample holds around 300,000 clones; around nine tenths are singletons and the top ten take about 5%. The data were taken from a study of blood T cell repertoires in COVID-19. As for the study in general: From T cells, B-cell-depleted T cells, or PBMCs came the material, which was cDNA or gDNA.

All enrollees were about 18 to 90 years old and from about 24 US areas. CDR3 size: 13 residues. V was shortened by 4 bases and J by 4 bases, with 9 bases between the two germline ends. In germline, CDR1 is MNHEY, CDR2 SMNVEV (reference sequence). Sequencing input: PBMCs or T cells enriched from blood (not recorded which). The source is a man aged 25 to 40 who had recovered from COVID-19. V gene TRBV27 combines with J gene TRBJ2-3; tentative D call: TRBD2 (6 bases). The DNA for the CDR3 is TGTGCCAGCAGTTGGGGGGTCTCAGATACGCAGTATTTT. Translation gives CASSWGVSDTQYF.